Sequencing of this T cell receptor beta chain was carried out in a study of OX40 agonist ivuxolimab in advanced cancers. This CDR3 is built from 15 residues. J gave up 8 bases and V 4 bases, and 8 bases lay outside the gene matches. Germline assignment: CDR1 SGHNT and CDR2 YENEEA. Data came from immunoSEQ multiplex PCR; TCRdb stores just in-frame clones and leaves some out. Of 91,000 or so clones listed, more than 75% are singletons. Source: CD4+ or CD8+ T cells sorted from blood, taken in a trial of the OX40 agonist ivuxolimab. The source is an adult with an advanced solid tumor such as melanoma, head and neck, liver or kidney cancer. The rearrangement joins TRBV11-3 to TRBJ2-1; 10 nucleotides line up with TRBD2. The chain's CDR3 is CASSSSGRGMDEQFF. CDR3 sequence (DNA): TGTGCCAGCAGCTCCAGCGGGAGGGGGATGGATGAGCAGTTCTTC.